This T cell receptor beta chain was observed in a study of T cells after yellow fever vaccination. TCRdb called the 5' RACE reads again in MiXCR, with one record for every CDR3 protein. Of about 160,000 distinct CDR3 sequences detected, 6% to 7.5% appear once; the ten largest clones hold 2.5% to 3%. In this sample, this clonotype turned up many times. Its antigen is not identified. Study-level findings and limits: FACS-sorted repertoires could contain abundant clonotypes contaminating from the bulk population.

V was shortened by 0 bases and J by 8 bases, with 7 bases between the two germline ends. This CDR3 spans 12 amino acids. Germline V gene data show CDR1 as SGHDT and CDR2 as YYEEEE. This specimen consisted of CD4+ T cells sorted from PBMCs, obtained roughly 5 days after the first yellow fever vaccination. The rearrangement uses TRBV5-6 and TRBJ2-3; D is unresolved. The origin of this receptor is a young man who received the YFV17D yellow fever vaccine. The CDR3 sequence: CASSLVEGTQYF. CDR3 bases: TGTGCCAGCAGCTTGGTTGAAGGTACGCAGTATTTT.